These 20 T cell receptor beta chains came from one sample sequenced in a study of blood T cells in healthy people across ages. Combining a sample-barcoded 5' primer with a J-beta primer mix, a second PCR ran for about 7 to 11 cycles. A single record per CDR3 protein comes from TCRdb applying MiXCR to the 5' RACE reads. The sample holds hundreds of thousands of distinct CDR3 sequences, around 36% seen once. Sequenced material: blood. The receptors derive from a young man in good health.

The V gene is TRBV7-2, the J gene TRBJ1-5; D uncertain. The CDR3 contains 17 residues. Germline V gene lookup returns CDR1 SGHTA and CDR2 FQGNSA. The V end was cut by 3 bases, the J end by 2 bases, with 17 bases between. CDR3 DNA sequence: TGTGCCAGCAGCTTTGTTTCAGGCCCTTACGGCAATCAGCCCCAGCATTTT. Encoded protein: CASSFVSGPYGNQPQHF.

This clonotype occurred a few times. This chain connects TRBV7-6 to TRBJ2-5; D is unclear. Trimming stripped 3 bases from V and 11 bases from J, with 13 bases between. CDR1 and CDR2 (germline): SGHVS, FNYEAQ. This CDR3 has 12 amino acids. CDR3 sequence reads: CASSLLNNEQYF. CDR3 sequence (DNA): TGTGCCAGCAGCTTGTTGAACAATGAGCAGTACTTC.

This clonotype was seen many times. This chain connects TRBV7-9 to TRBJ2-1, with 8 bases fitting TRBD1. Germline values: CDR1 SEHNR, CDR2 FQNEAQ (reference sequence). Unmatched junction bases numbered 7, after V lost 6 bases and J lost 0 bases. The CDR3 sequence is 16 residues long. The CDR3 DNA reads as TGTGCCAGCAGACCCGGGACAGGACCCTCCTACAATGAGCAGTTCTTC. It encodes CASRPGTGPSYNEQFF.

The chain links TRBV4-3 to TRBJ2-1; a weak D match, TRBD2 (7 bases). The CDR3 runs 18 residues. Looked up from germline, CDR1 is LGHNA and CDR2 is YSLEER. The V end lost 0 bases, the J end lost 6 bases, and 21 bases lay between the germline ends. The CDR3 coding sequence is TGCGCCAGCAGCCAAGAATCTGTAGGCGGCGGGGGCTCCAATGAGCAGTTCTTC. Amino acid sequence: CASSQESVGGGGSNEQFF.

This clonotype was found once. V gene TRBV6-2 or TRBV6-3 combines with J gene TRBJ1-2; no definite D call. V was clipped by 5 bases and J by 6 bases, with 13 bases between them. The CDR3 covers 13 residues. The germline gives CDR1 MNHEY, CDR2 SVGEGT. The DNA of the CDR3 is TGTGCCAGCAGTACGAGCTGGGTGAATGGCTACACCTTC. Protein product: CASSTSWVNGYTF.

There are many counts of this clonotype. The chain is built from TRBV4-2 and TRBJ1-6, with unresolved D. Trimming removed 0 bases at V and 10 bases at J, with 4 bases between. The CDR3 has 12 amino acids. The germline V gene has CDR1 LGHNA and CDR2 YNFKEQ. Here the CDR3 reads CASSQDRSPLHF. The DNA of the CDR3 is TGTGCCAGCAGCCAAGATCGCTCACCCCTCCACTTT.

V and J are TRBV4-1 and TRBJ1-1; maybe TRBD1 (6 bases). Germline CDR1 reads MGHRA; CDR2 reads YSYEKL. Trimming took off 4 bases at V and 7 bases at J, with 13 bases between the two ends. CDR3 length: 13 amino acids. The CDR3 nucleotides are TGCGCCAGCAGCCCAATTAGGGGGATTGAAGCTTTCTTT. Its translation is CASSPIRGIEAFF.

The chain links TRBV5-6 to TRBJ2-7; D gene unclear. The CDR3 loop spans 12 amino acids. V lost 1 base, J lost 6 bases, and 8 bases lay in between. Germline CDR1 is SGHDT and CDR2 is YYEEEE. The CDR3 coding sequence is TGTGCCAGCAGCTTGCCCAGTTCCGAGCAGTACTTC. Its translation is CASSLPSSEQYF.

Worth noting for this clonotype: A much larger clone sits a single nucleotide away, making a read error possible. The chain recombines TRBV5-1 with TRBJ2-3; D unresolved. The V gene lost 4 bases and the J gene lost 5 bases, with 11 bases spanning the gap. CDR3 length: 13 amino acids. Germline V gene lookup returns CDR1 SGHRS and CDR2 YFSETQ. The CDR3 DNA is TGCGCCAGCAGCCCAACACCCATAGATACGCAGTATTTT. Its protein product is CASSPTPIDTQYF.

This clonotype has a handful of counts. This chain connects TRBV12-3 or TRBV12-4 to TRBJ2-7; possible D gene TRBD1, 6 bases. CDR3 length: 14 residues. Trimming shortened V by 2 bases and J by 2 bases, and 10 bases separated the two germline ends. The CDR3 sequence is CASSLMGAAYEQYF. CDR3 bases: TGTGCCAGCAGTTTAATGGGGGCGGCCTACGAGCAGTACTTC.

The chain has TRBV2 and TRBJ2-2; TRBD2 agrees at 10 bases. With V trimmed by 9 bases and J by 0 bases, 4 bases remained unmatched. The CDR3 spans 15 residues. Germline CDR1 reads SNHLY; CDR2 reads FYNNEI. The chain's CDR3 is CASRGLAANTGELFF. In nucleotides, the CDR3 is TGTGCCAGTAGAGGACTAGCGGCGAACACCGGGGAGCTGTTTTTT.

The chain carries TRBV4-3 and TRBJ2-7, with D unclear. CDR1 is LGHNA, CDR2 YSLEER, per germline. CDR3 length equals 13 residues. The ends were cut back, 4 bases at V and 7 bases at J, with 14 bases in the middle. CDR3: CASSPPQADEQYF. The CDR3 nucleotides are TGCGCCAGCAGCCCTCCCCAGGCGGATGAGCAGTACTTC.

The chain recombines TRBV12-3 or TRBV12-4 with TRBJ2-3; D is perhaps TRBD1 (6 bases). This CDR3 is 16 amino acids long. Trimming left V 0 bases short and J 5 bases short, with 15 bases between. CDR3 DNA: TGTGCCAGCAGTTTAGCGCTCGGGACACTCAAAGATACGCAGTATTTT. Amino acids: CASSLALGTLKDTQYF.

This rearrangement joins TRBV5-6 to TRBJ2-7, with 9 bases lining up with TRBD1. The V segment lost 2 bases and the J segment 6 bases; nucleotides outside the gene matches: 12. The germline V gene encodes CDR1 SGHDT and CDR2 YYEEEE. The CDR3 runs 16 residues. The CDR3 loop is CASSFRQGVIIGEQYF. CDR3 DNA: TGTGCCAGCAGCTTTAGACAGGGGGTAATCATAGGCGAGCAGTACTTC.

This clonotype came up a few times. The chain carries TRBV7-2 and TRBJ2-7; D call uncertain. The germline CDR1 and CDR2 sequences are SGHTA and FQGNSA. Trimming removed 2 bases at V and 6 bases at J, with 8 bases between. This CDR3 has 12 residues. CDR3 residues: CASSLSSSEQYF. The CDR3 DNA follows: TGTGCCAGCAGCTTAAGCTCGAGCGAGCAGTACTTC.

This clonotype has a handful of counts. J is TRBJ2-3 and V is TRBV3-1; 8 bases agree with TRBD1. Trimming removed 1 base from V and 0 bases from J; junction bases left unmatched: 6. From germline, CDR1 is LGHDT and CDR2 YNNKEL (reference sequence). This CDR3 comprises 17 residues. The CDR3 region has the DNA TGTGCCAGCAGCCAAGTATACGGACAGGGAAGCACAGATACGCAGTATTTT. This sequence encodes CASSQVYGQGSTDTQYF.

This clonotype was observed at least ten times. The gene calls are TRBV6-5 and TRBJ2-5, with D possibly TRBD2 on 6 matching bases. Trimming removed 5 bases at V and 3 bases at J, with 19 bases between. This CDR3 is 16 amino acids long. CDR1 is MNHEY and CDR2 is SVGAGI in the germline V gene. CDR3 bases: TGTGCCAGCAGTCCATCCCTACGGGGGAACAAAGAGACCCAGTACTTC. Protein sequence: CASSPSLRGNKETQYF.

This rearrangement joins TRBV12-3 or TRBV12-4 to TRBJ1-1; no definite D call. This CDR3 is built from 11 residues. Trimming pared 6 bases from V and 7 bases from J, leaving 9 bases between. CDR3 in amino acids: CASRKSGEAFF. The CDR3 DNA is TGTGCCAGCAGAAAGAGTGGTGAAGCTTTCTTT.

Of note for this clonotype: The germline gene is not matched at one end of the junction; a read error may be the cause. This rearrangement joins TRBV20-1 to TRBJ1-1; 9 nucleotides match TRBD1. This CDR3 spans 16 amino acids. CDR1 is DFQATT and CDR2 is SNEGSKA in the germline V gene (reference sequence). CDR3 sequence (DNA): TGCGGTGCTTTTGACAGGGGGGCAGCGCTTAACACTGAAGCTTTCTTT. Protein sequence: CGAFDRGAALNTEAFF.

The chain carries TRBV2 and TRBJ2-1; TRBD1 matches 8 bases. In germline, CDR1 is SNHLY, CDR2 FYNNEI. The V segment lost 4 bases and the J segment 5 bases; nucleotides outside the gene matches: 4. There are 14 residues in the CDR3. The CDR3 here is CASSVWDRNNEQFF. The CDR3, as DNA: TGTGCCAGCAGTGTGTGGGACAGGAACAATGAGCAGTTCTTC.